The rows below give T cell receptor beta chains drawn from one sample of a study of shared clonotypes between healthy human individuals. Sequencing used immunoSEQ multiplex PCR; TCRdb keeps in-frame clones, though not all of them. Of about 590,000 clones listed, 95% to 96% are singletons. The sequencing input was naive CD8+ T cells sorted from blood. The receptors stem from a woman aged 25 to 39 in good health. The CDR3 runs from the conserved cysteine through the conserved F or W. D genes are given only for firm matches. Some rows have no size entry. The others give once, few or many, or a class for an expanded clone.

CASSEKPRQGLHEQYF | TGTGCCAGCAGTGAAAAGCCAAGACAGGGCCTCCACGAGCAGTACTTC | TRBV28 | . | TRBD1 | TRBJ2-7
CASSLSGMNTEAFF | TGTGCCAGCAGCTTGTCAGGGATGAACACTGAAGCTTTCTTT | TRBV5-8 | . | . | TRBJ1-1
CASSPRYEGNGNEQFF | TGTGCCAGCAGTCCTCGGTATGAGGGGAATGGCAATGAGCAGTTCTTC | TRBV27 | . | . | TRBJ2-1
CASSLVRGYTDTQYF | TGTGCCAGCAGCTTAGTCCGCGGCTACACAGATACGCAGTATTTT | TRBV7-8 | . | . | TRBJ2-3
CASSLRQGPSYNEQFF | TGTGCCAGCAGCTTACGACAGGGCCCTTCCTACAATGAGCAGTTCTTC | TRBV7-6 | . | TRBD1 | TRBJ2-1
CASSQYGGTYEQYF | TGTGCCAGCAGTCAGTATGGGGGGACCTACGAGCAGTACTTC | TRBV27 | . | . | TRBJ2-7
CATSPGRGYEQYF | TGTGCCACTTCCCCGGGCAGGGGCTACGAGCAGTACTTC | TRBV19 | . | . | TRBJ2-7
CASRSSTASYEQYF | TGTGCCAGCCGATCAAGTACCGCTTCCTACGAGCAGTACTTC | TRBV6-1 | . | . | TRBJ2-7
CASSLSSHEQFF | TGTGCCAGCAGCTTGTCTAGCCATGAGCAGTTCTTC | TRBV5-6 | . | . | TRBJ2-1
CASSLYRGGPYTQYF | TGTGCCAGCAGTTTATATCGGGGAGGGCCCTATACGCAGTATTTT | TRBV28 | . | TRBD2 | TRBJ2-3
CASGVRGSGYTGELFF | TGTGCCAGCGGGGTGCGGGGTTCGGGGTACACCGGGGAGCTGTTTTTT | TRBV5-6 | . | . | TRBJ2-2
CASSREETQYF | TGCGCCAGCAGTCGAGAAGAGACCCAGTACTTC | TRBV5-1 | . | . | TRBJ2-5
CAWSVGAADRFKQQYF | TGTGCCTGGAGTGTAGGCGCAGCGGATAGGTTTAAGCAGCAGTACTTC | TRBV30 | . | . | TRBJ2-5
CAISEPSPLRSTETQYF | TGTGCCATCAGTGAGCCCTCACCTCTAAGGTCCACGGAGACCCAGTACTTC | TRBV10-3 | . | . | TRBJ2-5
CASSWTENTEAFF | TGCGCCAGCAGCTGGACAGAAAACACTGAAGCTTTCTTT | TRBV5-1 | . | . | TRBJ1-1
CASSSTGHIGEKLFF | TGTGCCAGCAGCTCAACAGGCCACATTGGGGAAAAACTGTTTTTT | TRBV7-6 | few | . | TRBJ1-4
CASVPHAGRAGDTQYF | TGTGCCAGCGTCCCCCACGCCGGGAGGGCCGGGGATACGCAGTATTTT | TRBV7-9 | few | TRBD2 | TRBJ2-3
CASKTLGQGFYEQYF | TGTGCCAGCAAAACCCTCGGACAGGGATTCTACGAGCAGTACTTC | TRBV27 | . | TRBD1 | TRBJ2-7
CACHRDGGTTNEKLFF | TGTGCCTGTCATAGGGATGGCGGGACAACTAATGAAAAACTGTTTTTT | TRBV19 | once | . | TRBJ1-4
CASSILPGQGVNEQFF | TGCGCCAGCAGCATACTTCCGGGACAGGGTGTCAATGAGCAGTTCTTC | TRBV5-1 | . | TRBD1 | TRBJ2-1
CASSQGTGAIYEQYF | TGTGCCAGCAGCCAAGGGACAGGGGCGATCTACGAGCAGTACTTC | TRBV14 | . | TRBD1 | TRBJ2-7
CASSSGRGRVGETQYF | TGTGCCAGCAGCTCAGGGCGCGGGAGGGTGGGGGAGACCCAGTACTTC | TRBV11-2 | once | TRBD2 | TRBJ2-5
CASRNETQGLKETQYF | TGTGCCAGCCGCAATGAGACACAGGGGCTAAAAGAGACCCAGTACTTC | TRBV6-6 | . | TRBD1 | TRBJ2-5
CASSPEVRGRETQYF | TGTGCCAGCAGTCCCGAAGTCCGCGGGAGAGAGACCCAGTACTTC | TRBV6-6 | . | TRBD2 | TRBJ2-5
CASSEGRDSNFYEQYF | TGTGCCAGCAGTGAAGGGCGGGACAGTAATTTCTACGAGCAGTACTTC | TRBV6-1 | . | . | TRBJ2-7
CASSHFGLAGGVFNEQFF | TGTGCCAGCAGCCATTTCGGACTAGCGGGAGGGGTCTTCAATGAGCAGTTCTTC | TRBV14 | . | TRBD2 | TRBJ2-1
CASSIGSNYGYTF | TGTGCCAGTAGTATCGGCAGTAACTATGGCTACACCTTC | TRBV19 | . | . | TRBJ1-2
CAWTFDGNAGEQYF | TGTGCCTGGACGTTCGACGGGAACGCGGGCGAGCAGTACTTC | TRBV30 | . | . | TRBJ2-7
CASSHPPWTDGTQYF | TGTGCCAGCAGCCACCCCCCATGGACAGACGGGACCCAGTACTTC | TRBV6-6 | once | . | TRBJ2-5
CASSLAAIQETQYF | TGTGCCAGCAGCTTAGCAGCGATCCAAGAGACCCAGTACTTC | TRBV7-8 | . | . | TRBJ2-5
CASSPPRTEPQETQYF | TGTGCCAGCAGTCCCCCCCGGACAGAACCCCAAGAGACCCAGTACTTC | TRBV28 | . | . | TRBJ2-5
CASSLKGSGRPTDTQYF | TGTGCCAGCAGCTTAAAAGGCAGCGGGCGGCCCACAGATACGCAGTATTTT | TRBV5-6 | . | . | TRBJ2-3
CASSESGSYGYTF | TGCGCCAGCAGTGAGTCGGGCAGCTATGGCTACACCTTC | TRBV10-1 | . | . | TRBJ1-2
CASSFGTSDTQYF | TGTGCCAGCAGTTTCGGGACCTCAGATACGCAGTATTTT | TRBV27 | . | . | TRBJ2-3
CASSQAGDEQYF | TGTGCCAGCAGCCAAGCGGGAGACGAGCAGTACTTC | TRBV4-2 | . | . | TRBJ2-7
CASSWTGAHEQYF | TGCGCCAGCAGCTGGACAGGGGCCCACGAGCAGTACTTC | TRBV5-1 | . | TRBD1 | TRBJ2-7
CASSMGSGTQHF | TGTGCCAGTAGTATGGGGAGTGGAACCCAGCATTTT | TRBV19 | . | . | TRBJ1-5
CASSLAGLDNYGYTF | TGCGCCAGCAGCTTGGCCGGACTGGATAACTATGGCTACACCTTC | TRBV5-1 | . | . | TRBJ1-2
CASSEVTGGMVYGYTF | TGTGCCAGCAGTGAAGTAACAGGGGGCATGGTCTATGGCTACACCTTC | TRBV2 | . | TRBD1 | TRBJ1-2
CASSFSSTAYNEQFF | TGTGCCAGCAGTTTCTCTAGCACAGCCTACAATGAGCAGTTCTTC | TRBV27 | . | . | TRBJ2-1
CASSVRGGQETQYF | TGTGCCAGCAGCGTAAGAGGGGGTCAAGAGACCCAGTACTTC | TRBV11-2 | once | . | TRBJ2-5
CASSLEGSLIQPQHF | TGTGCCAGCAGCTTAGAGGGGTCTCTAATTCAGCCCCAGCATTTT | TRBV7-8 | once | . | TRBJ1-5